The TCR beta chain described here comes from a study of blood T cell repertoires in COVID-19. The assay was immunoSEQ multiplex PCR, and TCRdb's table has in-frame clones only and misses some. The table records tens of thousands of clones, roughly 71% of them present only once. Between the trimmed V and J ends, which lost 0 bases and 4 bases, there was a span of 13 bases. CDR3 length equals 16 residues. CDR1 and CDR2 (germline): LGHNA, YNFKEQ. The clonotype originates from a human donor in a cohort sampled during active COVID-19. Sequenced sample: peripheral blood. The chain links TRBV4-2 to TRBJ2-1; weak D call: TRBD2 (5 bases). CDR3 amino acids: CASSQDPAGTYNEQFF. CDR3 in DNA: TGTGCCAGCAGCCAAGATCCGGCGGGTACTTACAATGAGCAGTTCTTC.